This T cell receptor (beta chain) is drawn from a study of regulatory T cells in long-lasting Graves disease. Time point of the sample: newly diagnosed GD, antithyroid drugs for less than 3 months. Extracted RNA from PBMCs served as the source of the TCR library. The EDTA tubes were filled with around 9.2 milliliters of drawn peripheral blood. CDR1 is DFQATT, CDR2 SNEGSKA, per germline (reference sequence). V was trimmed by 3 bases and J by 2 bases, leaving 11 bases between them. This CDR3 has 14 amino acids. This clonotype occurred many times. Libraries of TCR beta came from iRepertoire HTBI primers plus Arm-PCR of CDR3 regions. One entry per CDR3 protein, called by TCRdb with MiXCR from the multiplex PCR reads. Seen here are 300,000 to 400,000 distinct CDR3 sequences, 16% observed once, and the top ten hold roughly 29%. The same specimen was also included in a second study, on T cells in Graves' hyperthyroidism and ophthalmopathy. That paper adds: Newly diagnosed patients aged 18 to 65 had hyperthyroidism of under 2 months' duration. HTBI primers were used for first-round RT-PCR of the TCR CDR3.

The source of this sequence is a man aged 40-55 years with Graves disease. This rearrangement joins TRBV20-1 to TRBJ1-5; D gene ambiguous. This specimen was peripheral blood mononuclear cells (PBMCs), taken at new diagnosis, from a patient treated with antithyroid drugs. DNA for the CDR3: TGCAGTGCTAGCTCGGGTAGTGGCAATCAGCCCCAGCATTTT. Its translation is CSASSGSGNQPQHF.